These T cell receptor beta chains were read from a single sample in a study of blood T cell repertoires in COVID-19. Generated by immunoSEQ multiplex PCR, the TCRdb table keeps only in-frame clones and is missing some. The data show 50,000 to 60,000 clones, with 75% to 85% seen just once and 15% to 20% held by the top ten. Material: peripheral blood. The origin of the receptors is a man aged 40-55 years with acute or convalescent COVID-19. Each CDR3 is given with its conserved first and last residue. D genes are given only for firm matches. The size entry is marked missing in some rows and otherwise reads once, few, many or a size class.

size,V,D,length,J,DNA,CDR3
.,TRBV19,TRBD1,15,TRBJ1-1,TGTGCCAGTAGTATACTACAGGGGGCGAGTACTGAAGCTTTCTTT,CASSILQGASTEAFF
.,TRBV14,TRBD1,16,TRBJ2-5,TGTGCCAGCAGCCAAGTGCCAGGGGGTGGACAAGAGACCCAGTACTTC,CASSQVPGGGQETQYF
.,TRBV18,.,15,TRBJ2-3,TGTGCCAGCTCACCCACTAGCCAAGGGTCAGATACGCAGTATTTT,CASSPTSQGSDTQYF
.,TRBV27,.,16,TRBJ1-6,TGTGCCAGCAGTTTATCCGGGACTGGTAGGAATTCACCCCTCCACTTT,CASSLSGTGRNSPLHF
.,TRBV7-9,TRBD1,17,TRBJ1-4,TGTGCCAGCAGCTCCGGAAACAGGGGCAGGGGTAATGAAAAACTGTTTTTT,CASSSGNRGRGNEKLFF
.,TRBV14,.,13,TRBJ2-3,TGTGCCAGCAGCCAAGGGAACACGGGTACGCAGTATTTT,CASSQGNTGTQYF
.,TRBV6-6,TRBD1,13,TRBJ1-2,TGTGCCAGCAGCCTTGGACAGGGGAATGGCTACACCTTC,CASSLGQGNGYTF
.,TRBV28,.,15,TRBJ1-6,TGTGCCAGCACCCCGACTGGCGACTATAATTCACCCCTCCACTTT,CASTPTGDYNSPLHF
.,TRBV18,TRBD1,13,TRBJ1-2,TGTGCCAGCTCCGTAGACAGGGTCTATGGCTACACCTTC,CASSVDRVYGYTF
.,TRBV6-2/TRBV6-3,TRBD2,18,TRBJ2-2,TGTGCCAGCAGTCCGGGACTAGCGGGGGGGCAACACACCGGGGAGCTGTTTTTT,CASSPGLAGGQHTGELFF
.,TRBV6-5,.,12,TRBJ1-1,TGTGCCAGCAGGCAGGGGAACACTGAAGCTTTCTTT,CASRQGNTEAFF
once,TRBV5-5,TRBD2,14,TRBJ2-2,TGTGCCAGCAGCTCTACTAGCGGTACCGGGGAGCTGTTTTTT,CASSSTSGTGELFF
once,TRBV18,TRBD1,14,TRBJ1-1,TGTGCCAGCTACGAATCGACAGGGATCACTGAAGCTTTCTTT,CASYESTGITEAFF
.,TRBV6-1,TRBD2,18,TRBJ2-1,TGTGCCAGCAGTGATCGGTCAGCGGGGGGGGAATTTGGCGATGAGCAGTTCTTC,CASSDRSAGGEFGDEQFF
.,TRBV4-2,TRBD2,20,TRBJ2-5,TGTGCCAGCAGCAAAGAGAAGGTCGCTAGCGGGAGGGCAATTCAAGAGACCCAGTACTTC,CASSKEKVASGRAIQETQYF
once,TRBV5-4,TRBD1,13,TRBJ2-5,TGTGCCAGCAGCCCGGGACAGCAAGAGACCCAGTACTTC,CASSPGQQETQYF
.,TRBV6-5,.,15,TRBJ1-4,TGTGCCAGCAGTCAACGGGCCTCGGGCGGGGAAAAACTGTTTTTT,CASSQRASGGEKLFF
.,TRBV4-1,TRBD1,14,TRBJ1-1,TGCGCCAGCAGCCACTCCGACAGGGCCACTGAAGCTTTCTTT,CASSHSDRATEAFF
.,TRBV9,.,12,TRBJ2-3,TGTGCCAGCAGCACAGACACAGATACGCAGTATTTT,CASSTDTDTQYF
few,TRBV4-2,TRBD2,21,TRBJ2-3,TGTGCCAGCAGCCAAGGACTTCTGTTGCGTTATAGCGGGGCTTTCACAGATACGCAGTATTTT,CASSQGLLLRYSGAFTDTQYF
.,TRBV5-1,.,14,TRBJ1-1,TGCGCCAGCAGCTTGGTAGGGGTGAACACTGAAGCTTTCTTT,CASSLVGVNTEAFF
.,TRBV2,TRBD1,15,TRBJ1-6,TGTGCCAGCAGGGATCCGGGACAGGGAGCCTCACCCCTCCACTTT,CASRDPGQGASPLHF
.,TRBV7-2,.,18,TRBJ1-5,TGTGCCAGCAGCTCCGCCCCCCTGGGACAACTTAGCAATCAGCCCCAGCATTTT,CASSSAPLGQLSNQPQHF
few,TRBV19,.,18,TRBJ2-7,TGTGCCAGTAGTATCACTCTCGTTTCCGGGAGAAAAGCCCACGAGCAGTACTTC,CASSITLVSGRKAHEQYF
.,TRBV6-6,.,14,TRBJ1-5,TGTGCCAGCAGTTCCACAGGGTACAATCAGCCCCAGCATTTT,CASSSTGYNQPQHF
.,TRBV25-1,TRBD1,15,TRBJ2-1,TGTGCCAGCAGTGATTACAGGGGGATCGTCGGTGAGCAGTTCTTC,CASSDYRGIVGEQFF
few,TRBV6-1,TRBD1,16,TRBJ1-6,TGTGCCAGCAGTGCCGGAGACAGGGCCGCTCGATCACCCCTCCACTTT,CASSAGDRAARSPLHF
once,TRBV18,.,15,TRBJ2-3,TGTGCCAGCTCACCGGACGTAGGGGCACGAGATACGCAGTATTTT,CASSPDVGARDTQYF
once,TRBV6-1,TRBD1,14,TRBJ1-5,TGTGCCAGCAGTGAAGGACAGGGGAATCAGCCCCAGCATTTT,CASSEGQGNQPQHF
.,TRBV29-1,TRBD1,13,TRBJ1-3,TGCAGCGCCGAGGACAGGGTTGGTAACACCATATATTTT,CSAEDRVGNTIYF
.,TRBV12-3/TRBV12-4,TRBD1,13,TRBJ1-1,TGTGCCAGCAGCCCTCGGGACAGGGGCCGGGCTTTCTTT,CASSPRDRGRAFF
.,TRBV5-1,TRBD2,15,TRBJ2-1,TGCGCCAGCAGCCCTGTACCGGGAGGGCACAATGAGCAGTTCTTC,CASSPVPGGHNEQFF
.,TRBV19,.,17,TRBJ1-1,TGTGCCAGTTTGATCAGGGGAAGGCTGAATGAGAACACTGAAGCTTTCTTT,CASLIRGRLNENTEAFF
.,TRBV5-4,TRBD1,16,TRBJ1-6,TGTGCCAGCAGCCCACGGGACAGGTCTTATAATTCACCCCTCCACTTT,CASSPRDRSYNSPLHF
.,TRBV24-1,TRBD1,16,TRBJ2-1,TGTGCCACCAGTGACAAGGGACAGAGCTCCTACAATGAGCAGTTCTTC,CATSDKGQSSYNEQFF
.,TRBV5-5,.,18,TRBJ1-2,TGTGCCAGCAGCTTCTCTCGGTCGGGGTCCCTAGGATCTCGTGGCTACACCTTC,CASSFSRSGSLGSRGYTF
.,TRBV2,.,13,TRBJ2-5,TGTGCCAGCAGGGCCAACCCCCGCGAGACCCAGTACTTC,CASRANPRETQYF
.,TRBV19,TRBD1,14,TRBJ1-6,TGTGCCAGTACCCGGACAGGGGGAAATTCACCCCTCCACTTT,CASTRTGGNSPLHF
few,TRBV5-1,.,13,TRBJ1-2,TGCGCCAGCAGCTTGACAGGGAAGGAGGGCTACACCTTC,CASSLTGKEGYTF
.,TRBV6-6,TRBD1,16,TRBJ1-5,TGTGCCAGCGGTCTTACAGGGGGTAATAGCAATCAGCCCCAGCATTTT,CASGLTGGNSNQPQHF
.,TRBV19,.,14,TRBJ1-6,TGTGCCAGTAGACAGAGGGGGAGTAATTCACCCCTCCACTTT,CASRQRGSNSPLHF
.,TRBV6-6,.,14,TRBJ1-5,TGTGCCAGCAGTTACTCGACAGCAGGCCAGCCCCAGCATTTT,CASSYSTAGQPQHF
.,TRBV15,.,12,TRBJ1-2,TGTGCCACGAGGGCCCCTAACTATGGCTACACCTTC,CATRAPNYGYTF
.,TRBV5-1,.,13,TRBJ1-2,TGCGCCAGCAGGACCGGCACAGGGTATGGCTACACCTTC,CASRTGTGYGYTF
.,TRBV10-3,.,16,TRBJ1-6,TGTGCCATCAGGGCGGGCCCGGCTACCTATAATTCACCCCTCCACTTT,CAIRAGPATYNSPLHF
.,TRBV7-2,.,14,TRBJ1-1,TGTGCCAGCAGCTTAGCGGCAGTTAACACTGAAGCTTTCTTT,CASSLAAVNTEAFF
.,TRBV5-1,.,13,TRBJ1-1,TGCGCCAGCAGCCAGCAGGAGGGCACTGAAGCTTTCTTT,CASSQQEGTEAFF
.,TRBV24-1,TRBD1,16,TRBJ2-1,TGTGCCACCAGTGACTCCAGACAGGGTAATCGCAATGAGCAGTTCTTC,CATSDSRQGNRNEQFF
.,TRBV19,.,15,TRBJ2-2,TGTGCCAGTAGTAAGGGTGACAGTCGGGCCGGGGAGCTGTTTTTT,CASSKGDSRAGELFF
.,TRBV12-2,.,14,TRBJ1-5,TGTGCAAGTCGCTTAGTCCCCAATAATCAGCCCCAGCATTTT,CASRLVPNNQPQHF
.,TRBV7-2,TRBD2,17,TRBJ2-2,TGTGCCAGCAGCTCAAGGACTAGCGGGAGCCTTACCGGGGAGCTGTTTTTT,CASSSRTSGSLTGELFF
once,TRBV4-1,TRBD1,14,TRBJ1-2,TGCGCCAGCAGCCAAGTGGGACAGAAGTATGGCTACACCTTC,CASSQVGQKYGYTF
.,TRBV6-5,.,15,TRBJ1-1,TGTGCCAGCAGAATAAGACAGCAGATGAACACTGAAGCTTTCTTT,CASRIRQQMNTEAFF
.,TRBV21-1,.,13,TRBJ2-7,TGTGCCAGCAGGTTTGGACAAGACCACGAGCAGTACTTC,CASRFGQDHEQYF
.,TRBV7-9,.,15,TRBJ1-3,TGTGCCAGCAGCTTATCTAGCTTCTCTGGAAACACCATATATTTT,CASSLSSFSGNTIYF
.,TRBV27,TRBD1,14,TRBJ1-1,TGTGCCAGCAGTTCCGGACAGGGTAACACTGAAGCTTTCTTT,CASSSGQGNTEAFF
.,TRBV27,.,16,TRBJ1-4,TGTGCCAGCCGCGAAGGCGGAGAACCAACTAATGAAAAACTGTTTTTT,CASREGGEPTNEKLFF
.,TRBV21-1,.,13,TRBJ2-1,TGTGCCAGCAGCAAACGGACTGAGTCTACACAGTTCTTC,CASSKRTESTQFF
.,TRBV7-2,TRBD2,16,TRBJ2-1,TGTGCCAGCAGCTTGGCCGGGACTAGGACCAACAATGAGCAGTTCTTC,CASSLAGTRTNNEQFF
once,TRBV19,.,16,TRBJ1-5,TGTGCCAGTAGCACTCACAGGGCCGATAGCAATCAGCCCCAGCATTTT,CASSTHRADSNQPQHF